This TCR beta chain was obtained from a study of blood T cell repertoires in COVID-19. The germline V gene has CDR1 LNHDA and CDR2 SQIVND (reference sequence). V was cut by 3 bases and J by 5 bases, with 13 bases left in between. The CDR3 has 14 residues. Some clones are missing from TCRdb's copy, which holds only in-frame ones; the method was immunoSEQ multiplex PCR. The sample comprises 430,000 or so clones, around 90% of which are singletons, and 0.8% to 0.9% rests with the top ten. This sequence joins TRBV19 and TRBJ2-5; a possible D gene is TRBD1 (5 bases). The sequenced material came from peripheral blood. This receptor was obtained from a man aged 18-30 years with COVID-19, enrolled during active disease. Here the CDR3 reads CASSIAGMSETQYF. CDR3 sequence (DNA): TGTGCCAGTAGTATCGCAGGGATGAGCGAGACCCAGTACTTC. Looking up the rest from reference TRBV19 and TRBJ2-5 gives the full variable domain: DGGITQSPKYLFRKEGQNVTLSCEQNLNHDAMYWYRQDPGQGLRLIYYSQIVNDFQKGDIAEGYSVSREKKESFPLTVTSAQKNPTAFYLCASSIAGMSETQYFGPGTRLLVL.